This T cell receptor (beta chain) was found in a study of response to subunit inactivated influenza vaccine. Findings and limits, study-wide: Authors suggested each seasonal flu vaccination may recruit only limited numbers of new T cells.

MiXCR, applied by TCRdb to the RT-PCR reads, yields one record per CDR3 protein. The sample lists roughly 620,000 distinct CDR3 sequences; about 11% were seen once. About this clonotype: What it recognizes is unknown.

The CDR3 covers 16 residues. Germline values: CDR1 MNHEY, CDR2 SVGEGT. The V segment lost 5 bases and the J segment 4 bases; nucleotides outside the gene matches: 6. This sample also belongs to another study, concerning T cells expressing NK-cell markers. From that second work: Synthesis of TCR beta cDNA relied on 5'RACE template switching carrying UMIs. Several experiments employed an anti-gamma-delta TCR antibody to confine sorting to alpha-beta TCR T cells. Several donors had dominant NKG2C+ clonotypes that comprised roughly 1.0-8% of their CD8+ T cells. These clonotypes, the leaders elsewhere, also led the CD3+CD56-NKG2C+ fraction in four donors.

The sequence derives from a man in his forties or fifties who received an inactivated influenza vaccine. The source was PBMCs from blood, collected on the day of vaccination. The chain joins TRBV6-2 or TRBV6-3 to TRBJ2-5; 14 bases match TRBD2. The DNA of the CDR3 is TGTGCCAGCAGTACGGGACTAGCGGGAGCACGAGAGACCCAGTACTTC. It codes for CASSTGLAGARETQYF.